The 32 T cell receptor beta chains listed next were all sequenced from one sample in a study of beta chain features in type 1 diabetes. Study findings and constraints: Shortening that was moderate but significant affected the TCRB CDR3s of Type 1 diabetes patients in all four CD4+ subsets.

These TCRs' antigens remain unknown. Every bit of the isolated RNA underwent reverse transcription, so sequencing read expressed TCRB transcripts. Data came from immunoSEQ multiplex PCR; TCRdb stores just in-frame clones and leaves some out. The sample carries about 180,000 clones, less than 9.5% recorded once. Source material: central memory CD4+ T cells from blood. These receptor sequences come from a woman in her thirties or forties with type 1 diabetes.

The chain is built from TRBV7-9 and TRBJ1-1; 8 bases agree with TRBD1. The V gene end was trimmed by 5 bases and the J gene end by 5 bases; junction bases not matched to a gene: 7. This CDR3 has 14 residues. Germline values: CDR1 SEHNR, CDR2 FQNEAQ (reference sequence). The chain's CDR3 is CASSPTQGETEAFF. The CDR3 DNA reads TGTGCCAGCAGCCCTACACAGGGGGAGACTGAAGCTTTCTTT.

V gene TRBV28 combines with J gene TRBJ2-1; perhaps TRBD1 as D (5 bases). The CDR3 consists of 13 residues. Germline-derived CDR1 and CDR2 are MDHEN and SYDVKM. Trimming shortened V by 3 bases and J by 9 bases, and 12 bases separated the two germline ends. The CDR3 loop reads CASSLARVGEQFF. CDR3 bases: TGTGCCAGCAGTTTGGCCAGGGTTGGTGAGCAGTTCTTC.

This clone was detected a few times. The chain employs TRBV2 and TRBJ2-7; TRBD2 agrees at 10 bases. The CDR3 sequence is 12 residues long. Germline V CDR1 and CDR2: SNHLY, FYNNEI. Losses at the gene ends were 6 bases for V and 7 bases for J; bases not matched to a gene: 3. CDR3 DNA: TGTGCCAGCAGGACTAGCGGGCAAGAGCAGTACTTC. As protein: CASRTSGQEQYF.

This chain joins TRBV5-1 and TRBJ2-7, with TRBD1 identical over 10 bases. Germline CDR1 and CDR2: SGHRS and YFSETQ. This CDR3 comprises 15 residues. V lost 4 bases to trimming and J lost 2 bases; unmatched junction nucleotides: 6. The CDR3 DNA sequence: TGCGCCAGCAGCCGACAGGGGGCCCAGGCCTACGAGCAGTACTTC. Encoded protein: CASSRQGAQAYEQYF.

J is TRBJ1-1 and V is TRBV28; 10 bases agree with TRBD1. Germline V gene data show CDR1 as MDHEN and CDR2 as SYDVKM. The CDR3 length is 15 residues. The V segment lost 4 bases and the J segment 5 bases; nucleotides outside the gene matches: 7. The CDR3 reads CASSSPTGGRTEAFF. The CDR3 region has the DNA TGTGCCAGCAGTTCACCGACAGGGGGCCGTACTGAAGCTTTCTTT.

This clone came up a few times. This sequence joins TRBV5-1 and TRBJ1-5; D not resolved. The CDR3 has 15 amino acids. V lost 4 bases, J lost 6 bases, and 17 bases lay in between. Germline CDR1 is SGHRS and CDR2 is YFSETQ. CDR3 region: CASSLGEGPSQPQHF. The CDR3 bases are TGCGCCAGCAGCCTCGGGGAGGGTCCCAGTCAGCCCCAGCATTTT.

This clone has only a few counts. This chain connects TRBV7-2 to TRBJ1-2; D may be TRBD1 (5 bases). The CDR3 runs to 12 residues. The ends were cut back, 5 bases at V and 5 bases at J, with 9 bases in the middle. The germline V gene has CDR1 SGHTA and CDR2 FQGNSA. CDR3 DNA: TGTGCCAGCAGCCAATCAGGGTATGGCTACACCTTC. As protein: CASSQSGYGYTF.

There are a few counts of this clone. This rearrangement joins TRBV11-2 to TRBJ2-7; D remains ambiguous. V was pared by 0 bases and J by 0 bases, with 9 bases between. The CDR3 extends over 15 amino acids. The V gene's germline CDR1 is SGHAT and CDR2 FQNNGV. CDR3 in DNA: TGTGCCAGCAGCTTAGACTCCTGGGCCTCCTACGAGCAGTACTTC. Residues: CASSLDSWASYEQYF. The full variable domain, in which reference TRBV11-2 and TRBJ2-7 provide the parts outside the CDR3, is EAGVAQSPRYKIIEKRQSVAFWCNPISGHATLYWYQQILGQGPKLLIQFQNNGVVDDSQLPKDRFSAERLKGVDSTLKIQPAKLEDSAVYLCASSLDSWASYEQYFGPGTRLTVT.

The gene calls are TRBV28 and TRBJ2-4; 14 bases are a match to TRBD2. V lost 6 bases to trimming and J lost 7 bases; unmatched junction nucleotides: 8. CDR3 length equals 16 residues. The germline CDR1 and CDR2 sequences are MDHEN and SYDVKM. The CDR3 loop reads CASRRTSGRWGNIQYF. The CDR3 nucleotides read TGTGCCAGCAGGCGGACTAGCGGGAGGTGGGGGAACATTCAGTACTTC.

This clone turned up a few times. The genes are TRBV9 and TRBJ2-5; 9 bases are a match to TRBD1. Unmatched junction bases numbered 11, after V lost 4 bases and J lost 7 bases. Germline loops: CDR1 SGDLS, CDR2 YYNGEE. This CDR3 contains 15 residues. CDR3 amino acids: CASSRQGGQGGTQYF. The CDR3, as DNA: TGTGCCAGCAGCCGACAAGGGGGACAGGGAGGGACCCAGTACTTC.

In this sample, this clone turned up a few times. Here the CDR3 reads CASSPVSGRDNEQFF. CDR3 nucleotide sequence: TGTGCCAGCAGTCCCGTTAGCGGGAGGGACAATGAGCAGTTCTTC. This sequence joins TRBV6-5 and TRBJ2-1; 11 bases are shared with TRBD2. V dropped 5 bases and J dropped 5; count of bases not matched to a gene: 5. CDR1 MNHEY and CDR2 SVGAGI come from the germline V gene. The CDR3 is 15 residues long.

This clone came up many times. Because the CDR3 is missing its conserved closing phenylalanine or tryptophan, this is likely a read error. No DNA is shown, since the ends of the CDR3 on it are uncertain; the CDR3 is the one TCRdb lists. This sequence joins TRBV7-9 and TRBJ1-2; TRBD1, as called in the table, went unchecked against the DNA. CDR1 and CDR2 from the germline V gene are SEHNR and FQNEAQ (reference sequence). The CDR3 spans 13 amino acids, including both terminal residues. CDR3 residues: CASSLGQGRLFVL.

This clone has a handful of counts. The CDR3 nucleotides read TGTGCCAGCACCTCAGGACAGGGTCGGACTGAAGCTTTCTTT. Translation gives CASTSGQGRTEAFF. V gene TRBV7-2 combines with J gene TRBJ1-1; 8 bases agree with TRBD1. With 7 bases clipped from V and 5 bases from J, the junction kept 9 bases outside the gene matches. This CDR3 comprises 14 residues. CDR1 SGHTA and CDR2 FQGNSA come from the germline V gene.

This clone was seen repeatedly, ten times or more. V is TRBV20-1 and J is TRBJ2-7; possible D gene TRBD2, 5 bases. Trimming took 5 bases from V and 6 from J, leaving 8 bases between them. The CDR3 is made up of 10 amino acids. Per the germline V gene, CDR1 is DFQATT and CDR2 is SNEGSKA (reference sequence). The CDR3 DNA reads TGCAGTGCTTATGAGGGCGAGCAGTACTTC. Protein product: CSAYEGEQYF.

The genes are TRBV5-1 and TRBJ2-6; TRBD1 might be the D (6 bases). Germline CDR1 reads SGHRS; CDR2 reads YFSETQ. CDR3 size: 17 residues. Deletions cut 0 bases from V and 0 bases from J, with 10 bases between. CDR3 region: CASSLGQALSGANVLTF. The CDR3 DNA reads TGCGCCAGCAGCTTGGGACAGGCCCTCTCTGGGGCCAACGTCCTGACTTTC.

The chain employs TRBV29-1 and TRBJ2-1, with 8 bases aligning to TRBD2. The CDR3 length is 14 residues. Germline V gene data show CDR1 as SQVTM and CDR2 as ANQGSEA. V gave up 3 bases and J gave up 4 bases; unmatched junction bases: 5. The CDR3 DNA reads TGCAGCGTTGATCTCATAGCGGGGTACAATGAGCAGTTCTTC. Residues: CSVDLIAGYNEQFF.

This chain connects TRBV27 to TRBJ2-2; 10 bases are a match to TRBD1. Germline loops: CDR1 MNHEY, CDR2 SMNVEV (reference sequence). The CDR3 runs 14 residues. The junction had 2 bases not matched to a gene; V was cut back by 6 bases and J by 4 bases. The CDR3 DNA follows: TGTGCCAGCAGCTGGACAGGGGGCACCGGGGAGCTGTTTTTT. This encodes CASSWTGGTGELFF.

This clone was counted a few times. The CDR3 spells CASRPGTGSQETQYF. The CDR3 nucleotides are TGTGCCAGCAGGCCCGGGACAGGGTCCCAAGAGACCCAGTACTTC. This chain links TRBV7-2 with TRBJ2-5; 9 bases line up with TRBD1. The CDR3 contains 15 residues. Germline V lookup: CDR1 SGHTA, CDR2 FQGNSA. J was trimmed by 1 base and V by 6 bases; bases with no gene match: 6.

This clone was counted a few times. The V and J genes are TRBV5-1 and TRBJ2-5, with D perhaps matching TRBD2 (6 bases). The CDR3 sequence is 15 residues long. CDR1 and CDR2 (germline): SGHRS, YFSETQ. Trimming cost V 1 base and J 1 base, with 11 bases left between them. CDR3 in amino acids: CASSLPYGGQETQYF. The CDR3 bases are TGCGCCAGCAGCTTGCCTTACGGGGGCCAAGAGACCCAGTACTTC.

The V call is TRBV10-3, the J call TRBJ2-5; 7 bases agree with TRBD1. The assigned J gene may be wrong: the sequence end matches TRBJ2-7 better. The length of the CDR3 is 13 residues. Germline V gene data show CDR1 as ENHRY and CDR2 as SYGVKD. The CDR3 protein is CAISDRTGNEQYF. The CDR3 region has the DNA TGTGCCATCAGTGATCGGACAGGCAACGAGCAGTACTTC.

The V gene is TRBV5-1, the J gene TRBJ1-2, with D maybe TRBD1 (6 bases). CDR3 length: 14 residues. Germline-derived CDR1 and CDR2 are SGHRS and YFSETQ. The V end lost 2 bases, the J end lost 8 bases, and 16 bases lay between the germline ends. CDR3 coding DNA: TGCGCCAGCAGCTTCGAGGACAGCGTCAAGGGCTACACCTTC. It yields the protein CASSFEDSVKGYTF.

The chain employs TRBV5-4 and TRBJ2-7; no clear D gene. Trimming pared 0 bases from V and 6 bases from J, leaving 10 bases between. The germline V gene has CDR1 SGHNT and CDR2 YYREEE (reference sequence). This CDR3 is 13 amino acids long. For the CDR3, the DNA is TGTGCCAGCAGCTTGGCCAGTACATTCGAGCAGTACTTC. Translation gives CASSLASTFEQYF.

This clone was observed a few times. The chain couples TRBV5-8 to TRBJ2-7; TRBD2 aligns across 8 bases. CDR3 length: 16 residues. V lost 3 bases to trimming and J lost 3 bases; unmatched junction nucleotides: 11. The germline CDR1 and CDR2 sequences are SGHTS and YDEGEE. The chain's CDR3 is CASSSAGTRTNYEQYF. Here the CDR3 DNA reads TGTGCCAGCAGCTCCGCCGGGACTAGGACGAACTACGAGCAGTACTTC.

The V gene is TRBV15, the J gene TRBJ1-1; 10 bases fit TRBD1. Germline V gene sequence: CDR1 LNHNV, CDR2 YYDKDF (reference sequence). The CDR3 extends over 14 amino acids. V shed 5 bases, J shed 6 bases, and the junction held 6 bases outside the gene matches. CDR3 in amino acids: CATSLGQGFSEAFF. CDR3 sequence (DNA): TGTGCCACCAGCTTGGGACAGGGGTTTTCTGAAGCTTTCTTT.

This clone was picked up a small number of times. This chain joins TRBV6-6 and TRBJ1-2, with no clear D. The V end was cut by 0 bases, the J end by 8 bases, with 10 bases between. The CDR3 spans 13 residues. Germline lookup yields CDR1 MNHNY and CDR2 SVGAGI (reference sequence). Written as DNA, the CDR3 is TGTGCCAGCAGTTACTCGCCGGGATTAGGCTACACCTTC. Translation gives CASSYSPGLGYTF.

There are a few counts of this clone. J is TRBJ1-1 and V is TRBV9; 9 nucleotides line up with TRBD1. The V gene end was trimmed by 0 bases and the J gene end by 5 bases; junction bases not matched to a gene: 5. The germline V gene has CDR1 SGDLS and CDR2 YYNGEE. The CDR3 covers 15 residues. The CDR3 region is CASSVAGDRVTEAFF. For the CDR3, the DNA is TGTGCCAGCAGCGTAGCTGGGGACAGGGTTACTGAAGCTTTCTTT. Full variable domain (outside the CDR3, taken from reference TRBV9 and TRBJ1-1): DSGVTQTPKHLITATGQRVTLRCSPRSGDLSVYWYQQSLDQGLQFLIQYYNGEERAKGNILERFSAQQFPDLHSELNLSSLELGDSALYFCASSVAGDRVTEAFFGQGTRLTVV.

This chain uses TRBV28 with TRBJ2-7; D not certain. Trimming pared 3 bases from V and 9 bases from J, leaving 21 bases between. The germline V gene encodes CDR1 MDHEN and CDR2 SYDVKM. This CDR3 is 15 amino acids long. CDR3 protein: CASSLSPTSHGGQYF. CDR3 nucleotides: TGTGCCAGCAGTTTGTCCCCGACCTCCCACGGCGGGCAGTACTTC. Variable domain in full (rest from reference TRBV28 and TRBJ2-7): DVKVTQSSRYLVKRTGEKVFLECVQDMDHENMFWYRQDPGLGLRLIYFSYDVKMKEKGDIPEGYSVSREKKERFSLILESASTNQTSMYLCASSLSPTSHGGQYFGPGTRLTVT.

The CDR3 protein is CASSRTSGGTDTQYF. The DNA of the CDR3 is TGTGCCAGCAGCAGGACTAGCGGTGGCACAGATACGCAGTATTTT. This rearrangement joins TRBV7-6 to TRBJ2-3, with TRBD2 matching 10 bases. The germline gives CDR1 SGHVS, CDR2 FNYEAQ. The junction had 3 bases not matched to a gene; V was cut back by 5 bases and J by 1 base. The CDR3 consists of 15 residues.

This clone was observed a handful of times. The genes are TRBV18 and TRBJ1-1, with 12 bases aligning to TRBD1. The CDR3 loop spans 17 amino acids. Germline CDR1 reads KGHSH; CDR2 reads LQKENI. The J segment lost 2 bases and the V segment lost 6 bases, leaving 10 bases of the junction unmatched. The CDR3, as DNA: TGTGCCAGCTCCCCGGGACAGGGGGCGATGGATAACACTGAAGCTTTCTTT. Translating it yields CASSPGQGAMDNTEAFF.

This clone was observed a handful of times. The V gene is TRBV28, the J gene TRBJ1-5, with TRBD1 identical over 7 bases. J gave up 2 bases and V 6 bases, and 7 bases lay outside the gene matches. The germline V gene has CDR1 MDHEN and CDR2 SYDVKM. The CDR3 consists of 15 residues. CDR3 loop: CASRDIDRGNQPQHF. In DNA form, the CDR3 reads TGTGCCAGCAGAGACATCGACAGGGGCAATCAGCCCCAGCATTTT. Full variable domain (outside the CDR3, taken from reference TRBV28 and TRBJ1-5): DVKVTQSSRYLVKRTGEKVFLECVQDMDHENMFWYRQDPGLGLRLIYFSYDVKMKEKGDIPEGYSVSREKKERFSLILESASTNQTSMYLCASRDIDRGNQPQHFGDGTRLSIL.

This chain uses TRBV18 with TRBJ1-1; D may be TRBD1 (6 bases). The CDR3 extends over 15 amino acids. V lost 3 bases and J lost 3, with 14 bases in between. Looked up from germline, CDR1 is KGHSH and CDR2 is LQKENI. The CDR3 loop reads CASSPQQGRDTEAFF. The CDR3 DNA reads TGTGCCAGCTCACCTCAACAGGGAAGGGACACTGAAGCTTTCTTT.

DNA of the CDR3: TGCGCCAGCAGCCAAGATTGGGCGTCTCGGAACAATGAGCAGTTCTTC. This sequence encodes CASSQDWASRNNEQFF. This chain joins TRBV4-3 and TRBJ2-1; D gene ambiguous. The ends were cut back, 0 bases at V and 5 bases at J, with 14 bases in the middle. Germline assignment: CDR1 LGHNA and CDR2 YSLEER. The CDR3 covers 16 residues.